This entry describes one TCR beta chain. The sample comes from a study of TIL therapy for anti-PD-1-resistant metastatic lung cancer. Study in general: Most patients had lung adenocarcinoma; a few tumors were EGFR-mutant, two ALK-rearranged; half smoked currently or formerly.

Specified time point: pre-treatment sample, taken before nivolumab and TIL therapy. Pleural nodules or supraclavicular lymph nodes made up most of the excised metastases sampled. Enrollment ran from October 2017 to early 2020. The immunoSEQ assay was v3. Each library reached roughly 2 million read pairs, or about 5-6.5 million at deep level. Measured with immunoSEQ multiplex PCR; TCRdb has only the in-frame clones, and not every one. Seen here are roughly 2,400 clones, over 65% observed once, and the top ten hold 15% to 20%. The V end was cut by 5 bases, the J end by 2 bases, with 9 bases between. The germline CDR1 and CDR2 sequences are SGHVS and FNYEAQ. The CDR3 extends over 14 amino acids.

The specimen was tumor tissue, collected at baseline. The gene calls are TRBV7-6 and TRBJ2-2; D is ambiguous. This sequence originates from a person aged 25-85 years with non-small cell lung cancer. Some clones in this sample may be carry-over from other donors' samples. The CDR3: CASSGPLNTGELFF. The CDR3 nucleotides read TGTGCCAGCAGCGGCCCTTTAAACACCGGGGAGCTGTTTTTT.